Listed here is a single TCR beta chain. This clonotype showed up just a few times. Its cognate antigen has yet to be identified. Nothing much larger sits one base from this clone, and base qualities are not available. This sample was taken from a study of T-cell memory formation after mild COVID-19 (dated by TCRdb to 2020 to 2023). Context from the whole study: TCR sequence clusters from the two donors were largely donor specific. Longitudinal TCRalpha and TCRbeta repertoire sequencing tracked T-cell clones expanding and contracting after mild COVID-19 in two donors. Two young, previously healthy adult volunteers, one female and one male, were included in the cohort. General findings and caveats noted by the study authors: Only a couple of mild cases were covered in the study, and larger cohorts including severe cases with pre-infection samples were considered necessary. SARS-CoV-2 specificity was not confirmed for the second-wave clones peaking on day 37. Contracting CD4+ clones were found mainly in CM and EM memory subsets, while CD8+ clones were enriched in EMRA. Some responding clones were detected in pre-infection memory, suggesting pre-existing cross-reactive memory T cells joined the SARS-CoV-2 response. Clones contracting from day 15 to 85 had balanced CD4/CD8 phenotypes, while a second wave expanding from day 15 to 37 was biased towards CD4+.

Sequencing took place on an Illumina NovaSeq 6000. TCRalpha and TCRbeta cDNA libraries were constructed by 5'RACE with constant-segment primers, with sample barcodes and unique molecular identifiers being introduced. Trizol reagent was used to extract RNA from every sample. Amplification of the libraries took two PCR steps, and the second step added a second sample barcode plus Illumina TruSeq adapters. Sequencing of the libraries was done on an Illumina NovaSeq, producing 2 x 150 bp paired-end reads. The original methods were these. With migec v1.2.7, reads were demultiplexed and then collapsed into UMI-guided consensus sequences. Using mixcr v2.1.11, the UMI consensuses were aligned to TRA and TRB V and J templates and assembled into clonotypes. A clonotype was counted as expanded or contracted only if both edgeR and NoisET called the change significant, with noise models trained on biological replicates. For edgeR calls, the cutoffs were a false discovery rate-adjusted p below 0.01 and a log2 fold-change threshold of 1. As an exploratory analysis of dynamics, PCA with hierarchical clustering was applied to max-normalized trajectories of the 1000 most abundant clonotypes. Each responding clone was given a CD4 or CD8 phenotype based on the CD4+ and CD8+ repertoires, which had been sequenced separately. In TCRdb, the public reads were trimmed at Q25 with fastp and aligned with MiXCR, with productive beta chains retained. Under each unique CDR3 protein, matching rows form one entry showing the most common genes and DNA. The V and J calls and clone size are TCRdb's, not the authors'. This sample comprises roughly 380,000 distinct CDR3 sequences, 25% to 30% of them detected only once. The ten largest clones capture about 13% of the sample.

PBMCs were isolated by Ficoll-Paque density gradient centrifugation. V is reduced by 4 bases and J by 8 bases, leaving a spacing of 15 bases between them. Including the terminal cysteine and phenylalanine, the CDR3 comprises 14 residues. Only CDR3 DNA remains: 42 bases, in frame from the first base. Looking up the germline V gene (reference sequence) yields CDR1 DFQATT and CDR2 SNEGSKA. This clonotype was sampled from an adult woman who had mild COVID-19 (a few samples of this study predate the infection). The sample titles of this study are shuffled in the database, so cell type and time point are left out; the donor was told from shared clones. Sequencing input: PBMCs or a T cell subset sorted from them (not recorded which). The chain is assembled from TRBV20-1 and TRBJ1-6; perhaps TRBD1 is the D gene, with 6 bases matching. The encoded CDR3 is CSATQTGLDSPLHF. In nucleotide form, the sequence is TGCAGTGCTACACAGACAGGCCTCGATTCACCCCTCCACTTT.